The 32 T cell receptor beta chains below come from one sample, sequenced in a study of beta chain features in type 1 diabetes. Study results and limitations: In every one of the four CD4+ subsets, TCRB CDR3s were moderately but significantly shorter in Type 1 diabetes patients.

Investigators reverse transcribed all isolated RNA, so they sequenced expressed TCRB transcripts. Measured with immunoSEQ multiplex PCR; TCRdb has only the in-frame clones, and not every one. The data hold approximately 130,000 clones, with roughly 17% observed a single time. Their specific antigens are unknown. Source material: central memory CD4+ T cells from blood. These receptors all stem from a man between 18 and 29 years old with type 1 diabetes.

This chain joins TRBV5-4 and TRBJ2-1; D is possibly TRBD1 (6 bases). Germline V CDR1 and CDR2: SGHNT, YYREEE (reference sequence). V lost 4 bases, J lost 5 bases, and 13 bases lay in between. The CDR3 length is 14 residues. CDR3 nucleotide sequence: TGTGCCAGCAGCCCACAGGGTCAGAACAATGAGCAGTTCTTC. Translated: CASSPQGQNNEQFF. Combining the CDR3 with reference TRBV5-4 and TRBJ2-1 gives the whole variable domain ETGVTQSPTHLIKTRGQQVTLRCSSQSGHNTVSWYQQALGQGPQFIFQYYREEENGRGNFPPRFSGLQFPNYSSELNVNALELDDSALYLCASSPQGQNNEQFFGPGTRLTVL.

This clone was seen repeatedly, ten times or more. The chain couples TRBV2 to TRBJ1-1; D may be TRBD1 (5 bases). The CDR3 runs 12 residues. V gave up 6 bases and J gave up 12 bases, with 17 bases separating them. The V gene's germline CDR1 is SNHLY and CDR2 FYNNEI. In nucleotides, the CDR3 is TGTGCCAGCAGGACCGGAGAGGGGAGGACTTTCTTT. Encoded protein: CASRTGEGRTFF.

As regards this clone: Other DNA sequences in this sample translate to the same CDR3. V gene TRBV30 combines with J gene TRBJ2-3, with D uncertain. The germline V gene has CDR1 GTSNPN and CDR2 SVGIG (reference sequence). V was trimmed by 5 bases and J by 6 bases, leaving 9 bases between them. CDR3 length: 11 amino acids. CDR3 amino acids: CAWGVRDTQYF. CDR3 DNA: TGTGCCTGGGGGGTCCGGGATACGCAGTATTTT.

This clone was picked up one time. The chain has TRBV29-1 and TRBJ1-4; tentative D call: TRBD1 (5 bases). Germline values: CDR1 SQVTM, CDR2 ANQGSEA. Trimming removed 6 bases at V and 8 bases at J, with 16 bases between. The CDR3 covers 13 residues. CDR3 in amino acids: CSVHSGVSEKLFF. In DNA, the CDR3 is TGCAGCGTGCATTCGGGGGTGAGCGAAAAACTGTTTTTT.

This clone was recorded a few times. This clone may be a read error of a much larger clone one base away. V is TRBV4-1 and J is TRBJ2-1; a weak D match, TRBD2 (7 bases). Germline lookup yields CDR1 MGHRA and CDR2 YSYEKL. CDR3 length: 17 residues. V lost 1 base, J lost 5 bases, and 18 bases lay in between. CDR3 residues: CASSQALGGLGNNEQFF. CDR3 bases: TGCGCCAGCAGCCAAGCCCTCGGGGGGCTGGGGAACAATGAGCAGTTCTTC.

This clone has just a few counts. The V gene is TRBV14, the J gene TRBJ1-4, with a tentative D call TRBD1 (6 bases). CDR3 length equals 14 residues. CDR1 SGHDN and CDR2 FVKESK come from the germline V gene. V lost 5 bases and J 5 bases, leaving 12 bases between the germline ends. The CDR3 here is CASSGIGQNEKLFF. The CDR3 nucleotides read TGTGCCAGCAGCGGGATAGGACAGAATGAAAAACTGTTTTTT.

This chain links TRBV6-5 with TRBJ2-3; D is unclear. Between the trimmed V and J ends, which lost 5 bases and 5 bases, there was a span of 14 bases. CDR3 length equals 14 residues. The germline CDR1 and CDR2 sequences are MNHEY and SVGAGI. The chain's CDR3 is CASSASQAGDTQYF. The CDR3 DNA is TGTGCCAGCAGTGCGAGTCAAGCCGGAGATACGCAGTATTTT.

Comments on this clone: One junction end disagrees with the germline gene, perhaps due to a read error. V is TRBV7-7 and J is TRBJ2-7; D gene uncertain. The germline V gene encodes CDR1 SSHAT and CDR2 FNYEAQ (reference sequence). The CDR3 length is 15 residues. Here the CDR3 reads CASSLDITHSYEQYF. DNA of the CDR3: TGTGCTAGCAGCTTAGATATCACTCACTCCTACGAGCAGTACTTC.

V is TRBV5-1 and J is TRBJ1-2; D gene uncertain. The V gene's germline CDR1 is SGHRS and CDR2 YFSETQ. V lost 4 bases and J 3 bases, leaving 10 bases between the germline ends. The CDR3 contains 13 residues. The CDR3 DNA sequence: TGCGCCAGCAGCGCACAGAGCGACTATGGCTACACCTTC. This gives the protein CASSAQSDYGYTF.

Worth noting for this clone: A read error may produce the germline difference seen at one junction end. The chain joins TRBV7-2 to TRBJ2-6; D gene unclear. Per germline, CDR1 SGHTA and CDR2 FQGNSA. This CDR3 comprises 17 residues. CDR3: CARSSDTIGSGANVLTF. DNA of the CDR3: TGTGCCCGCAGCTCCGACACGATCGGCTCTGGGGCCAACGTCCTGACTTTC.

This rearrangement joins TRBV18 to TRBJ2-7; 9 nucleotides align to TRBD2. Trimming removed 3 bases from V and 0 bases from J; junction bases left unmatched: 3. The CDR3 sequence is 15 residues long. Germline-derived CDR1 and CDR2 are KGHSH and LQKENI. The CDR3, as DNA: TGTGCCAGCTCACCCGGTAGCGGGAGCTCCTACGAGCAGTACTTC. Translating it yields CASSPGSGSSYEQYF.

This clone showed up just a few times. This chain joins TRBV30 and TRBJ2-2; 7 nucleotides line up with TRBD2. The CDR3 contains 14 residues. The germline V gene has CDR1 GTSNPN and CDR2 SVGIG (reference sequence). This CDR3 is CALPGTTPTGELFF. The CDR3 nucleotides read TGTGCTCTCCCCGGGACTACACCCACCGGGGAGCTGTTTTTT. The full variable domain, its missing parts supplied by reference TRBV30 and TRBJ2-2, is SQTIHQWPATLVQPVGSPLSLECTVEGTSNPNLYWYRQAAGRGLQLLFYSVGIGQISSEVPQNLSASRPQDRQFILSSKKLLLSDSGFYLCALPGTTPTGELFFGEGSRLTVL.

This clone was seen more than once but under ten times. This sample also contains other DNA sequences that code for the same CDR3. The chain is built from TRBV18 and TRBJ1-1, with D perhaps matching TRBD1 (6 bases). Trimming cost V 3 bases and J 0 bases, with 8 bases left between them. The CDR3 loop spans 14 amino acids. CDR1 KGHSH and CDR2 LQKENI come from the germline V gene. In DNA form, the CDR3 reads TGTGCCAGCTCACCGGGACACCTGAACACTGAAGCTTTCTTT. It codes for CASSPGHLNTEAFF.

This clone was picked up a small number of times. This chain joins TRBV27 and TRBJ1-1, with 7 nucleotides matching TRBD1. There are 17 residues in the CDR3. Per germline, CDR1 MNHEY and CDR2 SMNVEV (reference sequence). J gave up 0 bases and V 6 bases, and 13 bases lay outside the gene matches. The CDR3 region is CASRDGQASWMNTEAFF. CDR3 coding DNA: TGTGCCAGCAGGGACGGACAGGCATCTTGGATGAACACTGAAGCTTTCTTT.

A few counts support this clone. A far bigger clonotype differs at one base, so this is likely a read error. The CDR3 bases are TGTGCCAGGAGCCCCGGGACTATAACCCTCAATGAGCAGTTCTTC. Residues: CARSPGTITLNEQFF. V is TRBV7-2 and J is TRBJ2-1; 7 bases are shared with TRBD2. The CDR3 consists of 15 residues. Trimming cost V 9 bases and J 6 bases; bases outside gene matches: 14. Germline V CDR1 and CDR2: SGHTA, FQGNSA.

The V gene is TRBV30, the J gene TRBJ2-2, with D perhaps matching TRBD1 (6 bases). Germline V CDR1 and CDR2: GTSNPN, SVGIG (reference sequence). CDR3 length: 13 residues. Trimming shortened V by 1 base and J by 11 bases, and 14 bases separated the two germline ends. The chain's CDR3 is CAWSEQGESELFF. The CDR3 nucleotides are TGTGCCTGGAGTGAACAGGGAGAGTCCGAGCTGTTTTTT.

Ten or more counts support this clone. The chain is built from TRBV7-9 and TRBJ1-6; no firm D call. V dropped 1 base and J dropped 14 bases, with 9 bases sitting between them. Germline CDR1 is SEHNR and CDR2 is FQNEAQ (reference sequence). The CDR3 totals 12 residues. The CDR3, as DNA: TGTGCCAGCAGCTTAGACCGCCAGGCCCTCCACTTT. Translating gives CASSLDRQALHF.

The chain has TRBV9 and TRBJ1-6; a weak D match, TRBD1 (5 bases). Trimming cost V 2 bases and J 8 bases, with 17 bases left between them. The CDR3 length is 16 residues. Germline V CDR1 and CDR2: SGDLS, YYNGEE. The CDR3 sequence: CASSVGDLIGDSPLHF. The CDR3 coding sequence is TGTGCCAGCAGCGTTGGGGACCTAATTGGCGATTCACCCCTCCACTTT.

CDR3 sequence: CAWGAGIVTEAFF. The CDR3 region has the DNA TGTGCCTGGGGGGCAGGGATCGTCACTGAAGCTTTCTTT. The chain is built from TRBV30 and TRBJ1-1; D might be TRBD1 (5 bases). Germline values: CDR1 GTSNPN, CDR2 SVGIG (reference sequence). Trimming took off 5 bases at V and 4 bases at J, with 14 bases between the two ends. This CDR3 has 13 residues.

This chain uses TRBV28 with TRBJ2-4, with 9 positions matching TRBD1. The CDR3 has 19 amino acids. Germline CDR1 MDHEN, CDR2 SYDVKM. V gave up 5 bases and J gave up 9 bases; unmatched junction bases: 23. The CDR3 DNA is TGTGCCAGCAGTCCCGCCCGGGACAGGGTACTTCTAGCCATTGGCATTCAGTACTTC. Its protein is CASSPARDRVLLAIGIQYF.

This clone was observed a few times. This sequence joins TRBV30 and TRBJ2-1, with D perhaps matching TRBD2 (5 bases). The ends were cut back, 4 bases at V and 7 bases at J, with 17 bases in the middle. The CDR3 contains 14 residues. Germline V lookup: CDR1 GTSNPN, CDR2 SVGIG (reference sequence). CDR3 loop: CAWTSHSLGNEQFF. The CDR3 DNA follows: TGTGCCTGGACTAGCCACAGTTTGGGGAATGAGCAGTTCTTC.

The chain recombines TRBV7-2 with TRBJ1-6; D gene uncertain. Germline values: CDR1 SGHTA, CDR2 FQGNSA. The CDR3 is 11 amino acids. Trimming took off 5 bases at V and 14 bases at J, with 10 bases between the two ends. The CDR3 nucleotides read TGTGCCAGCAGCCCCGATTCCACCCTCCACTTT. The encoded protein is CASSPDSTLHF.

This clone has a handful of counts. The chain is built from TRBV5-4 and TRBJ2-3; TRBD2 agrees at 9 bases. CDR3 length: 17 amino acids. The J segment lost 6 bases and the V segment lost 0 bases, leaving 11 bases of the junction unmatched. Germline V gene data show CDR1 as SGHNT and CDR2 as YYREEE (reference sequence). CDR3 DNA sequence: TGTGCCAGCAGCTTGGTTCGGGATAGCGGGAGCGCGGATACGCAGTATTTT. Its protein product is CASSLVRDSGSADTQYF.

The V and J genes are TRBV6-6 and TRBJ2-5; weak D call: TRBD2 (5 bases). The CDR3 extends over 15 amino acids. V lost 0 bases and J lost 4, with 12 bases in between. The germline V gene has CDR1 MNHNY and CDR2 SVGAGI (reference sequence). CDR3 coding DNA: TGTGCCAGCAGTTACTCGCCTAGCATAGGAGAGACCCAGTACTTC. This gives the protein CASSYSPSIGETQYF.

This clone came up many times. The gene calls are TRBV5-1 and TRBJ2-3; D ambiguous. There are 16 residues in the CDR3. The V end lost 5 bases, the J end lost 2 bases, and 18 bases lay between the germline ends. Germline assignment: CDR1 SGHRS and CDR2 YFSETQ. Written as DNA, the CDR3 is TGCGCCAGCAGTTTCTCACCGAGCCGACCCACAGATACGCAGTATTTT. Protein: CASSFSPSRPTDTQYF.

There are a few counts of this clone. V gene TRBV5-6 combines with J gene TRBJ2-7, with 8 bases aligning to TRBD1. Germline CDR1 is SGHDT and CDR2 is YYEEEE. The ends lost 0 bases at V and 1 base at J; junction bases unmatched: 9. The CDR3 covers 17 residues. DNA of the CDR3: TGTGCCAGCAGCTTGGATTACAGGGGGACCTTATCCTACGAGCAGTACTTC. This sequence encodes CASSLDYRGTLSYEQYF.

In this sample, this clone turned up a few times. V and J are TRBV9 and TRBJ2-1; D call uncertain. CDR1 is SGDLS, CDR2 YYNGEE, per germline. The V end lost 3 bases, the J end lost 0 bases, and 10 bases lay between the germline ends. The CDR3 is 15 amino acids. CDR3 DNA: TGTGCCAGCAGCGCCGATTTAAGCTCCTACAATGAGCAGTTCTTC. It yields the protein CASSADLSSYNEQFF.

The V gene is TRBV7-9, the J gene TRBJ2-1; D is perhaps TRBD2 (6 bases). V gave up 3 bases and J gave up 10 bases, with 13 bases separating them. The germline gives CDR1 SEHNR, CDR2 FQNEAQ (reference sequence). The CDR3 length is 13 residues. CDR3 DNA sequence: TGTGCCAGCAGCTTCGGTGCGGGAAACGAGCAGTTCTTC. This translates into CASSFGAGNEQFF.

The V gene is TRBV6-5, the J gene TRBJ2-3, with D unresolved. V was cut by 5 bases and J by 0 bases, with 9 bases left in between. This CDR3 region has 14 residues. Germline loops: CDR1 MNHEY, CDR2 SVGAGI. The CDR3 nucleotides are TGTGCCAGCAGTCAAAAGGACAGCACAGATACGCAGTATTTT. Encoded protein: CASSQKDSTDTQYF.

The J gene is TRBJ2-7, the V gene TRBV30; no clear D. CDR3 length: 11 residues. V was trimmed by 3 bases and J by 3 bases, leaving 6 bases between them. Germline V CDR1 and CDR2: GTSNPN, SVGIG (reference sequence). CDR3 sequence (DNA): TGTGCCTGGAGATCCCTCTACGAGCAGTACTTC. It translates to CAWRSLYEQYF.

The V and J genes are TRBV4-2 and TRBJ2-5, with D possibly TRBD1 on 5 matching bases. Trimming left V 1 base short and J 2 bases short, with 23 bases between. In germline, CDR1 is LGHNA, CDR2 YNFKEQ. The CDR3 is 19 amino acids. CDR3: CASSQGGASATQKQETQYF. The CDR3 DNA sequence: TGTGCCAGCAGCCAAGGTGGGGCTTCGGCTACCCAGAAGCAAGAGACCCAGTACTTC.

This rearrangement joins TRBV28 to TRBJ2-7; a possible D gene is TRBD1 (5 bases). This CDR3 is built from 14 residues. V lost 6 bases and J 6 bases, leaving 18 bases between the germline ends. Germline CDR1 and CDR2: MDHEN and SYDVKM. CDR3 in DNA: TGTGCCAGCAGCCTACGTGGGGCTGCCCTCGAGCAGTACTTC. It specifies CASSLRGAALEQYF.